This paragraph covers one T cell receptor beta chain sequence. The sample belongs to a study of CD8 T cells in Susac syndrome. It was with random hexamers that about 0.45 to 1 ug RNA was reverse transcribed. Multiplex PCR with immunoSEQ amplified the TCR beta CDR3 across 54 Vbeta and 13 Jbeta. TCRdb processed the immunoSEQ multiplex PCR reads anew with MiXCR; each CDR3 protein has one entry. In the table there are roughly 150,000 distinct CDR3 sequences, 95% of which are singletons. Deletions cut 2 bases from V and 6 bases from J, with 12 bases between. Germline V gene sequence: CDR1 SGHDT, CDR2 YYEEEE. The CDR3 is 14 amino acids. Peripheral blood CD8+ and CD4+ T cells were profiled by TCR beta sequencing. TEMRA cells were FACS-enriched and CD8+ and CD4+ T cells negatively isolated.

The chain couples TRBV5-6 to TRBJ1-5; tentatively, D is TRBD1 (5 bases). This clonotype originated in a human donor with multiple sclerosis. Sequencing was carried out using CD8+ T cells from PBMCs. CDR3 sequence reads: CASSFGQGGQPQHF. CDR3 nucleotides: TGTGCCAGCAGCTTCGGCCAGGGTGGTCAGCCCCAGCATTTT.